The 25 T cell receptor beta chains reported below all come from one sample, sequenced in a study of blood T cell repertoires in COVID-19. Clones were sequenced by immunoSEQ multiplex PCR, and TCRdb holds only the in-frame ones, with some missing. The sample gives approximately 340,000 clones, about nine tenths of which show up once; roughly 0.9% is in the top ten. The specimen sequenced was PBMCs or T cells enriched from blood (not recorded which). The receptors stem from a woman aged 40 to 50 who had been exposed to COVID-19.

This chain connects TRBV27 to TRBJ2-7, with TRBD2 matching 13 bases. J gave up 4 bases and V 6 bases, and 6 bases lay outside the gene matches. CDR3 length: 15 residues. The V gene's germline CDR1 is MNHEY and CDR2 SMNVEV (reference sequence). The chain's CDR3 is CASSTTSGRAYEQYF. The CDR3 DNA reads TGTGCCAGCAGCACCACTAGCGGGAGGGCTTACGAGCAGTACTTC.

V gene TRBV30 combines with J gene TRBJ1-1, with 8 bases that match TRBD1. Germline V CDR1 and CDR2: GTSNPN, SVGIG (reference sequence). The CDR3 is 14 residues long. V shed 2 bases, J shed 1 base, and the junction held 3 bases outside the gene matches. CDR3 in DNA: TGTGCCTGGAGTAGGACAGGGAAGAACACTGAAGCTTTCTTT. It specifies CAWSRTGKNTEAFF.

This clone was recorded once. V is TRBV2 and J is TRBJ2-3, with 8 nucleotides matching TRBD2. The CDR3 sequence is 16 residues long. CDR1 is SNHLY and CDR2 is FYNNEI in the germline V gene. Germline trimming cut 5 bases from V and 0 bases from J; bases unmatched to any gene: 7. The CDR3: CASSFTSGRSTDTQYF. CDR3 bases: TGTGCCAGCAGTTTTACTAGCGGACGTAGCACAGATACGCAGTATTTT.

This chain links TRBV6-7 with TRBJ1-2, with D maybe TRBD1 (5 bases). TRBV6-7 is reported as an ORF; its role is uncertain. Deletions cut 8 bases from V and 5 bases from J, with 27 bases between. The CDR3 contains 17 residues. DNA of the CDR3: TGTGCCAGCCTACTGGACCAACGGGCCTCGGGGGGGTATGGCTACACCTTC. Translation: CASLLDQRASGGYGYTF.

V gene TRBV19 combines with J gene TRBJ1-1; D not certain. CDR1 is LNHDA and CDR2 is SQIVND in the germline V gene (reference sequence). With 7 bases removed from V and 1 base from J, the gap between germline ends came to 7 bases. The CDR3 runs to 12 residues. Written as DNA, the CDR3 is TGTGCCAGTAAGAGGGAGAACACTGAAGCTTTCTTT. Translation gives CASKRENTEAFF. The full variable domain, rest sourced from reference TRBV19 and TRBJ1-1, is DGGITQSPKYLFRKEGQNVTLSCEQNLNHDAMYWYRQDPGQGLRLIYYSQIVNDFQKGDIAEGYSVSREKKESFPLTVTSAQKNPTAFYLCASKRENTEAFFGQGTRLTVV.

The chain is built from TRBV6-5 and TRBJ2-7; D may be TRBD1 (6 bases). Germline values: CDR1 MNHEY, CDR2 SVGAGI. The CDR3 loop spans 13 amino acids. Deletions cut 5 bases from V and 1 base from J, with 9 bases between. The CDR3 sequence: CASSITGSYEQYF. In DNA, the CDR3 is TGTGCCAGCAGTATTACAGGGTCCTACGAGCAGTACTTC.

This chain links TRBV28 with TRBJ1-2; TRBD1 aligns across 7 bases. This CDR3 region has 16 residues. Germline V gives CDR1 MDHEN, CDR2 SYDVKM. The trim removed 9 bases at V and 1 base at J, leaving 14 bases unmatched. The CDR3 protein is CASLDWNRGFNYGYTF. The CDR3 nucleotides read TGTGCCAGTTTGGACTGGAACAGGGGTTTTAACTATGGCTACACCTTC.

About this clone: Other DNA sequences from this sample encode an identical CDR3 as well. This chain uses TRBV6-2 or TRBV6-3 with TRBJ1-2, with D possibly matching TRBD1 (6 bases). The CDR3 has 11 residues. The germline CDR1 and CDR2 sequences are MNHEY and SVGEGT. Trimming cost V 5 bases and J 8 bases, with 9 bases left between them. For the CDR3, the DNA is TGTGCCAGCAGTCTCGGACAGGGCTACACCTTC. Encoded protein: CASSLGQGYTF.

On this clone itself: Other nucleotide sequences from this sample produce the same CDR3. V is TRBV24-1 and J is TRBJ1-2; 9 nucleotides line up with TRBD1. This CDR3 is built from 14 residues. The ends lost 4 bases at V and 2 bases at J; junction bases unmatched: 1. Germline lookup yields CDR1 KGHDR and CDR2 SFDVKD. The CDR3 loop is CATSEQGANYGYTF. As DNA, the CDR3 is TGTGCCACCAGTGAACAGGGGGCCAACTATGGCTACACCTTC.

This sequence joins TRBV11-3 and TRBJ2-5; TRBD2 matches at 13 bases. Germline assignment: CDR1 SGHNT and CDR2 YENEEA. J gave up 3 bases and V 5 bases, and 6 bases lay outside the gene matches. The CDR3 spans 16 residues. The CDR3 DNA reads as TGTGCCAGCAGCCCCGGACTAGCGGGAGAGAAAGAGACCCAGTACTTC. It yields the protein CASSPGLAGEKETQYF. Full variable domain (outside the CDR3, taken from reference TRBV11-3 and TRBJ2-5): EAGVVQSPRYKIIEKKQPVAFWCNPISGHNTLYWYLQNLGQGPELLIRYENEEAVDDSQLPKDRFSAERLKGVDSTLKIQPAELGDSAVYLCASSPGLAGEKETQYFGPGTRLLVL.

This clone was seen only a few times. The chain combines TRBV5-6 with TRBJ1-4; 8 nucleotides align to TRBD1. V lost 4 bases, J lost 4 bases, and 6 bases stayed unmatched. Germline V gives CDR1 SGHDT, CDR2 YYEEEE. The CDR3 contains 15 residues. In DNA form, the CDR3 reads TGTGCCAGCAGCCCTTGGGACAGGTTTAATGAAAAACTGTTTTTT. Residues: CASSPWDRFNEKLFF.

CDR3 DNA sequence: TGCGCCAGCAGTGATTGGGGGGACGATGATGGCTACACCTTC. Amino acid sequence: CASSDWGDDDGYTF. V usage is TRBV10-2 and J usage is TRBJ1-2; D is possibly TRBD1 (5 bases). Germline CDR1 reads WSHSY; CDR2 reads SAAADI. V was shortened by 3 bases and J by 6 bases, with 14 bases between the two germline ends. The CDR3 totals 14 residues.

The gene calls are TRBV7-2 and TRBJ2-6; no clear D gene. Trimming took 2 bases from V and 2 from J, leaving 4 bases between them. The CDR3 length is 14 residues. Germline-derived CDR1 and CDR2 are SGHTA and FQGNSA. CDR3 in amino acids: CASSLTPGANVLTF. For the CDR3, the DNA is TGTGCCAGCAGCTTAACACCTGGGGCCAACGTCCTGACTTTC.

This sequence joins TRBV14 and TRBJ1-1; perhaps TRBD1 as D (6 bases). V was pared by 4 bases and J by 1 base, with 13 bases between. This CDR3 is built from 15 residues. Germline CDR1 SGHDN, CDR2 FVKESK. The CDR3 bases are TGTGCCAGCAGCCCGATACAGGGACGGAACACTGAAGCTTTCTTT. The encoded protein is CASSPIQGRNTEAFF.

The chain joins TRBV30 to TRBJ1-3; no clear D gene. The CDR3 is 13 residues long. The V end lost 2 bases, the J end lost 2 bases, and 7 bases lay between the germline ends. Germline V gene data show CDR1 as GTSNPN and CDR2 as SVGIG (reference sequence). In nucleotides, the CDR3 is TGTGCCTGGAGTAGTGGCCCTGGAAACACCATATATTTT. Translating it yields CAWSSGPGNTIYF.

The gene calls are TRBV19 and TRBJ2-1; 9 bases are shared with TRBD2. The CDR3 runs 15 residues. V was clipped by 2 bases and J by 3 bases; unmatched bases: 2. CDR1 is LNHDA, CDR2 SQIVND, per germline (reference sequence). The DNA for the CDR3 is TGTGCCAGTAGTATAATAGCGGGGGTCTACAATGAGCAGTTCTTC. This translates into CASSIIAGVYNEQFF.

V is TRBV15 and J is TRBJ1-1, with unresolved D. This CDR3 has 16 amino acids. The V end was cut by 0 bases, the J end by 7 bases, with 18 bases between. Looked up from germline, CDR1 is LNHNV and CDR2 is YYDKDF (reference sequence). The CDR3 sequence: CATSRDPTVGAGEAFF. The CDR3, as DNA: TGTGCCACCAGCAGAGATCCCACGGTGGGTGCGGGTGAAGCTTTCTTT.

The CDR3 sequence is CASSKTEGRHTEAFF. The CDR3 nucleotides are TGCGCCAGCAGCAAGACGGAGGGGCGGCACACTGAAGCTTTCTTT. The gene calls are TRBV5-1 and TRBJ1-1, with D possibly matching TRBD1 (5 bases). Germline V gene data show CDR1 as SGHRS and CDR2 as YFSETQ. The CDR3 spans 15 residues. V was shortened by 4 bases and J by 3 bases, with 16 bases between the two germline ends.

The CDR3 region is CASSTDRSIGYTF. The CDR3 DNA is TGTGCCAGCAGCACCGACAGGAGTATAGGCTACACCTTC. The chain joins TRBV2 to TRBJ1-2; D perhaps matches TRBD1 (6 bases). V lost 6 bases to trimming and J lost 8 bases, with 16 bases between them. The CDR3 sequence is 13 residues long. CDR1 is SNHLY, CDR2 FYNNEI, per germline. Together with reference TRBV2 and TRBJ1-2, the CDR3 gives the full variable domain: EPEVTQTPSHQVTQMGQEVILRCVPISNHLYFYWYRQILGQKVEFLVSFYNNEISEKSEIFDDQFSVERPDGSNFTLKIRSTKLEDSAMYFCASSTDRSIGYTFGSGTRLTVV.

The chain employs TRBV7-2 and TRBJ2-5; TRBD1 is a possible D gene (5 bases). Germline values: CDR1 SGHTA, CDR2 FQGNSA. This CDR3 is built from 13 residues. The V and J ends lost 4 bases and 2 bases respectively, with 8 bases between them. CDR3 sequence reads: CASSSYRQETQYF. The CDR3 DNA reads TGTGCCAGCAGCTCATACAGGCAAGAGACCCAGTACTTC.

The J gene is TRBJ1-1, the V gene TRBV13, with D possibly being TRBD1 (6 bases). The germline V gene has CDR1 PRHDT and CDR2 FYEKMQ (reference sequence). Trimming shortened V by 9 bases and J by 1 base, and 15 bases separated the two germline ends. The CDR3 has 14 residues. Here the CDR3 DNA reads TGTGCCAGTCGGGCGGGGGCGAGGAACACTGAAGCTTTCTTT. Translating gives CASRAGARNTEAFF.

The V gene is TRBV5-6, the J gene TRBJ2-7, with D uncertain. V lost 5 bases to trimming and J lost 0 bases, with 12 bases between them. This CDR3 has 14 amino acids. CDR1 SGHDT and CDR2 YYEEEE come from the germline V gene. CDR3 in DNA: TGTGCCAGCAGACACGGGTCGAGCTCCTACGAGCAGTACTTC. Translating gives CASRHGSSSYEQYF.

This clone was seen only a few times. The gene calls are TRBV5-8 and TRBJ1-2, with D maybe TRBD1 (5 bases). Germline CDR1 reads SGHTS; CDR2 reads YDEGEE. Trimming cost V 0 bases and J 0 bases, with 9 bases left between them. The CDR3 covers 15 residues. This CDR3 is CASSLEPGTNYGYTF. CDR3 coding DNA: TGTGCCAGCAGCTTGGAGCCAGGGACTAACTATGGCTACACCTTC. Full variable domain (outside the CDR3, taken from reference TRBV5-8 and TRBJ1-2): EAGVTQSPTHLIKTRGQQATLRCSPISGHTSVYWYQQALGLGLQFLLWYDEGEERNRGNFPPRFSGRQFPNYSSELNVNALELEDSALYLCASSLEPGTNYGYTFGSGTRLTVV.

A single count supports this clone. The CDR3 bases are TGTGCCAGCAGCTTAAGGGTGGAGAGACAGGGCCACATATATTTT. It codes for CASSLRVERQGHIYF. The V gene is TRBV7-9, the J gene TRBJ1-3; 7 bases are shared with TRBD1. V was pared by 2 bases and J by 12 bases, with 13 bases of the junction left unmatched. The CDR3 covers 15 residues. CDR1 and CDR2 (germline): SEHNR, FQNEAQ (reference sequence).

V usage is TRBV3-1 (or the pseudogene TRBV3-2) and J usage is TRBJ2-2; D gene uncertain. Germline CDR1 is LGHDT and CDR2 is YNNKEL (reference sequence). The CDR3 has 15 amino acids. Trimming stripped 10 bases from V and 7 bases from J, with 22 bases between. The CDR3 protein is CATQPTGTCDGELFF. The CDR3 nucleotides are TGTGCCACCCAACCCACGGGTACGTGTGACGGGGAGCTGTTTTTT.